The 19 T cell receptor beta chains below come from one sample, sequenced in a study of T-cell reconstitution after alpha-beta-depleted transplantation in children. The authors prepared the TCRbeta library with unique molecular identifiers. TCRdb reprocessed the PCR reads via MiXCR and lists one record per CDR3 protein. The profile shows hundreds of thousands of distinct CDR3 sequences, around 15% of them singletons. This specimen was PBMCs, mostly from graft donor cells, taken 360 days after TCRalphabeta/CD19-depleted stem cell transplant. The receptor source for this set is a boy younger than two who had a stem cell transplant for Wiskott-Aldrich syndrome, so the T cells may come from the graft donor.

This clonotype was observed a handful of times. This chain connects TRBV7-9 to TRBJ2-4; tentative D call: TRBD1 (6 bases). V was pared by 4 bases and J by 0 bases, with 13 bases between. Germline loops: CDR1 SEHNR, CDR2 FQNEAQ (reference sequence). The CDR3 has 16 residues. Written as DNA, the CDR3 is TGTGCCAGCAGCTCACAGGGAGCGCAAGCCAAAAACATTCAGTACTTC. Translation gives CASSSQGAQAKNIQYF.

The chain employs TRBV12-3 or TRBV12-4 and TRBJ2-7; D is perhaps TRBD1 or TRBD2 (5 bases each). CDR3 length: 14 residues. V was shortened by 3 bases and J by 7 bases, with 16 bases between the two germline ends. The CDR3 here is CASSFQTGAVEQYF. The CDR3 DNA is TGTGCCAGCAGTTTTCAGACCGGGGCGGTGGAGCAGTACTTC.

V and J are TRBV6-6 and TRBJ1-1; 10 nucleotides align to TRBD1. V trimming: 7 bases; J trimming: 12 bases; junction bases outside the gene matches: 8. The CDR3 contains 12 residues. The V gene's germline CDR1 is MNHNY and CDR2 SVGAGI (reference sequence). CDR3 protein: CASIGTGAITFF. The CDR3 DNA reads TGTGCCAGCATCGGGACAGGGGCAATAACTTTCTTT.

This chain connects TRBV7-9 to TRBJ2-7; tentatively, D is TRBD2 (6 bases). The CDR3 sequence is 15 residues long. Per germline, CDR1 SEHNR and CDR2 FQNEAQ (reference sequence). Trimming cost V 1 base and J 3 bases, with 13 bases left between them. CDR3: CASSLGSRGYYEQYF. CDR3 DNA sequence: TGTGCCAGCAGCTTAGGGTCGCGGGGTTACTACGAGCAGTACTTC.

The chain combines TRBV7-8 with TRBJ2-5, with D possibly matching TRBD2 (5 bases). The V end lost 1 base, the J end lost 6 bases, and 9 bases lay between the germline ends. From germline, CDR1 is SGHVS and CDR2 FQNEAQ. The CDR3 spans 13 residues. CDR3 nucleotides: TGTGCCAGCAGCTTAGTCCCGGGAAAGACCCAGTACTTC. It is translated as CASSLVPGKTQYF.

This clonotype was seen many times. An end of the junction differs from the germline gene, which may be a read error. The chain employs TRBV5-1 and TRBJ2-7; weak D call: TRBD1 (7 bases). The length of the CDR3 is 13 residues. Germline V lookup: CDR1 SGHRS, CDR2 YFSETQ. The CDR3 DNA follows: TGTGCCAGCAGCCGGAGGGACAGCTACGAGCAGTACTTC. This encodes CASSRRDSYEQYF.

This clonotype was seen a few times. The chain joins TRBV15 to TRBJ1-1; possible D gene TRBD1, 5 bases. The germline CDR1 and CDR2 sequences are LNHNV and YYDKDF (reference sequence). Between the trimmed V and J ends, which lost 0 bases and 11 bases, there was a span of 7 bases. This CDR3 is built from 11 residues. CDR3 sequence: CATSRDRQAFF. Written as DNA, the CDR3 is TGTGCCACCAGCAGAGATCGACAGGCTTTCTTT.

In nucleotides, the CDR3 is TGTGCCAGCAGCCAGGGGGCTCAGTGGCAGTACTTC. This gives the protein CASSQGAQWQYF. The chain carries TRBV3-1 and TRBJ2-7; TRBD1 is a possible D gene (6 bases). The CDR3 totals 12 residues. CDR1 and CDR2 from the germline V gene are LGHDT and YNNKEL (reference sequence). Trimming pared 3 bases from V and 9 bases from J, leaving 12 bases between.

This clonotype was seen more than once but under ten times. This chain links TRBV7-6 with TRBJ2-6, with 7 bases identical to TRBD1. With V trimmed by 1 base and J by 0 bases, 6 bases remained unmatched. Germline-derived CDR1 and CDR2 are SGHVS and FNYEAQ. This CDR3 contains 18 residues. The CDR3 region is CASSLVRGPTSGANVLTF. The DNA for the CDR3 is TGTGCCAGCAGCTTAGTGAGGGGGCCGACCTCTGGGGCCAACGTCCTGACTTTC.

For the CDR3, the DNA is TGTGCCAGCAGTCCCCCCCTAGCGGGAGTTTGGAATGAGCAGTTCTTC. Protein product: CASSPPLAGVWNEQFF. The chain joins TRBV6-1 to TRBJ2-1; 10 bases are shared with TRBD2. Unmatched junction bases numbered 11, after V lost 5 bases and J lost 7 bases. CDR1 and CDR2 (germline): MNHNS, SASEGT. This CDR3 has 16 amino acids.

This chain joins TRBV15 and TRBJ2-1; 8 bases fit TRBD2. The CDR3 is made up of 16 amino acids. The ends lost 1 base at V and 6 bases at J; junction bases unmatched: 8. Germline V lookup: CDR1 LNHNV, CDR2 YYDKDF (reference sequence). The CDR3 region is CATSRAGGGVFNEQFF. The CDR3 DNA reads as TGTGCCACCAGCAGAGCGGGAGGGGGAGTTTTCAATGAGCAGTTCTTC.

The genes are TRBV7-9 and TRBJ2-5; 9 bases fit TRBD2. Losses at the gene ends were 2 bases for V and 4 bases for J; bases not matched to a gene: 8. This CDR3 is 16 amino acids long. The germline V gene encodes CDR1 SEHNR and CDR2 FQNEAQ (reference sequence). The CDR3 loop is CASSLTGLAGRETQYF. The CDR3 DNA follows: TGTGCCAGCAGCTTAACGGGACTAGCTGGCCGAGAGACCCAGTACTTC.

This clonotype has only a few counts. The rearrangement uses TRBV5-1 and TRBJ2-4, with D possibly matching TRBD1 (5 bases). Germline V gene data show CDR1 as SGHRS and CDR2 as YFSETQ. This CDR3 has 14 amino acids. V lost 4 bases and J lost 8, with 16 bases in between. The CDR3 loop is CASSPDREGDIQYF. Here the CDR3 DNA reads TGCGCCAGCAGCCCTGACAGAGAAGGGGACATTCAGTACTTC.

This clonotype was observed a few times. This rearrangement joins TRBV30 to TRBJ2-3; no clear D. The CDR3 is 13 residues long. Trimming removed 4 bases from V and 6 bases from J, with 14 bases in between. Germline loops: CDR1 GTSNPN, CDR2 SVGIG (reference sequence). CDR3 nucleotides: TGTGCCTGGACCCTGGGCAGCAGGGATACGCAGTATTTT. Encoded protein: CAWTLGSRDTQYF.

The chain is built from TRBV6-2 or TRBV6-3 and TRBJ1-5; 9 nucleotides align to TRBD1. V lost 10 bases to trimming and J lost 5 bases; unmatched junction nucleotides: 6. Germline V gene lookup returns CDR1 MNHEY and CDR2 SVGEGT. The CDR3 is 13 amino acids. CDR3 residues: CATRDRVYQPQHF. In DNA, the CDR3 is TGTGCCACCCGGGACAGGGTTTATCAGCCCCAGCATTTT.

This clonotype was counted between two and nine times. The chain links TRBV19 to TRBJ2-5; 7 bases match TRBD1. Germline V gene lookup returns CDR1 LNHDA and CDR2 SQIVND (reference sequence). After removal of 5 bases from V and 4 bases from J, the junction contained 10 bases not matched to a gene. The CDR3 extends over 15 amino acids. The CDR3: CASSSNRGRGETQYF. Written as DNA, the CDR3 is TGTGCCAGTAGTTCAAACAGGGGACGGGGAGAGACCCAGTACTTC.

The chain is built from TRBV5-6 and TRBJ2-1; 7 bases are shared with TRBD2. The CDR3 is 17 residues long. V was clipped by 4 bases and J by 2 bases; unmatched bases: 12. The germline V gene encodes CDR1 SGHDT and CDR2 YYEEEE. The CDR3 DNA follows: TGTGCCAGCAGCCCCATACTAGTTGCGGGGGCCTACAATGAGCAGTTCTTC. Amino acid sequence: CASSPILVAGAYNEQFF.

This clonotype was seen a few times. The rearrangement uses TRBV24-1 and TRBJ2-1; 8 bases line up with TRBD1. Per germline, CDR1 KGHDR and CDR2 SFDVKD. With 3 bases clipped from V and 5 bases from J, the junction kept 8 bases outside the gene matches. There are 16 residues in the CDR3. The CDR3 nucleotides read TGTGCCACCAGTGATACTCGGACAGGGCTTAACAATGAGCAGTTCTTC. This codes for CATSDTRTGLNNEQFF.

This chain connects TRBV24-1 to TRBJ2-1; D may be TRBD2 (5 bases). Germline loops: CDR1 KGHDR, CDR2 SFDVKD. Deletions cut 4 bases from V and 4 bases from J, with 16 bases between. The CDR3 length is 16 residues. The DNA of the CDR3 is TGTGCCACCAGTGAACCAAGCGGAACGGGTTACAATGAGCAGTTCTTC. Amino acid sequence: CATSEPSGTGYNEQFF.